Below, 16 T cell receptor beta chains from the same sample are listed, as sequenced in a study of blood T cell repertoires in COVID-19. Assay: immunoSEQ multiplex PCR; the TCRdb copy retains only in-frame clones and omits some. The sample yields approximately 210,000 clones, around four fifths seen once. Sequenced sample: peripheral blood. The receptors here all came from a man aged 45-60 years with active or convalescent COVID-19.

V gene TRBV19 combines with J gene TRBJ1-4; maybe TRBD1 (6 bases). Germline values: CDR1 LNHDA, CDR2 SQIVND (reference sequence). This CDR3 contains 14 residues. The ends were cut back, 8 bases at V and 0 bases at J, with 10 bases in the middle. DNA for the CDR3: TGTGCCAGTCGGGGGGGCGCAACTAATGAAAAACTGTTTTTT. This codes for CASRGGATNEKLFF.

V gene TRBV11-2 combines with J gene TRBJ2-1; TRBD2 agrees at 7 bases. V lost 4 bases to trimming and J lost 1 base; unmatched junction nucleotides: 4. CDR1 is SGHAT and CDR2 is FQNNGV in the germline V gene. The CDR3 has 15 residues. As DNA, the CDR3 is TGTGCCAGCAGCTCCTCTAGCGGTTCCTACAATGAGCAGTTCTTC. Protein: CASSSSSGSYNEQFF.

The CDR3 spells CASSFRTQGGQPQHF. The CDR3 region has the DNA TGTGCCAGCAGCTTCAGGACTCAGGGGGGTCAGCCCCAGCATTTT. The chain couples TRBV5-6 to TRBJ1-5; 7 nucleotides agree with TRBD1. This CDR3 spans 15 amino acids. V was clipped by 2 bases and J by 6 bases; unmatched bases: 8. Germline CDR1 SGHDT, CDR2 YYEEEE.

The CDR3 nucleotides read TGTGCCAGCAGCTTGGAGAGGACTGAAGCTTTCTTT. Amino acid sequence: CASSLERTEAFF. The V gene is TRBV5-4, the J gene TRBJ1-1; D call uncertain. The CDR3 runs 12 residues. Trimming pared 0 bases from V and 5 bases from J, leaving 5 bases between. Germline CDR1 SGHNT, CDR2 YYREEE (reference sequence).

The genes are TRBV19 and TRBJ1-5; D ambiguous. The length of the CDR3 is 14 residues. CDR1 LNHDA and CDR2 SQIVND come from the germline V gene (reference sequence). V was trimmed by 6 bases and J by 2 bases, leaving 11 bases between them. The CDR3 here is CASRLNMGNQPQHF. The CDR3 DNA follows: TGTGCCAGTAGACTAAACATGGGCAATCAGCCCCAGCATTTT.

The chain couples TRBV28 to TRBJ2-6, with 8 bases lining up with TRBD1. The V gene's germline CDR1 is MDHEN and CDR2 SYDVKM. The CDR3 contains 18 residues. After removal of 2 bases from V and 4 bases from J, the junction contained 10 bases not matched to a gene. DNA of the CDR3: TGTGCCAGCAGTTTAATGTGGCAGGGGGCAGGCGGGGCCAACGTCCTGACTTTC. Translating gives CASSLMWQGAGGANVLTF.

The rearrangement links TRBV12-5 to TRBJ1-1, with D maybe TRBD1 (6 bases). The ends were cut back, 6 bases at V and 3 bases at J, with 11 bases in the middle. Germline V gene lookup returns CDR1 LGHNT and CDR2 FRNRAP. CDR3 length: 13 amino acids. CDR3 nucleotide sequence: TGTGCTAGTGGCCTGACAGGCGACACTGAAGCTTTCTTT. It yields the protein CASGLTGDTEAFF. Using reference TRBV12-5 and TRBJ1-1 for the parts outside the CDR3, the full variable domain is DARVTQTPRHKVTEMGQEVTMRCQPILGHNTVFWYRQTMMQGLELLAYFRNRAPLDDSGMPKDRFSAEMPDATLATLKIQPSEPRDSAVYFCASGLTGDTEAFFGQGTRLTVV.

The chain uses TRBV19 and TRBJ1-2; TRBD1 is a possible D gene (5 bases). V lost 0 bases and J lost 13, with 24 bases in between. Germline V gene data show CDR1 as LNHDA and CDR2 as SQIVND (reference sequence). The CDR3 has 16 amino acids. The CDR3 is CASSIEEGTYSLPGTF. The CDR3 DNA follows: TGTGCCAGTAGTATAGAGGAGGGGACGTACTCTCTACCGGGCACCTTC.

This chain joins TRBV5-1 and TRBJ2-7; no clear D gene. The CDR3 consists of 14 residues. The V gene's germline CDR1 is SGHRS and CDR2 YFSETQ. V was shortened by 2 bases and J by 2 bases, with 11 bases between the two germline ends. The CDR3 sequence: CASSFRLNTYEQYF. In nucleotides, the CDR3 is TGCGCCAGCAGCTTCCGCCTAAATACCTACGAGCAGTACTTC. The whole variable domain, remainder taken from reference TRBV5-1 and TRBJ2-7, is KAGVTQTPRYLIKTRGQQVTLSCSPISGHRSVSWYQQTPGQGLQFLFEYFSETQRNKGNFPGRFSGRQFSNSRSEMNVSTLELGDSALYLCASSFRLNTYEQYFGPGTRLTVT.

This clone showed up just once. The chain combines TRBV11-3 with TRBJ2-5; D is unclear. Germline CDR1 SGHNT, CDR2 YENEEA. The CDR3 runs to 12 residues. Trimming cost V 5 bases and J 8 bases, with 12 bases left between them. CDR3 protein: CASSPGGGTQYF. CDR3 nucleotides: TGTGCCAGCAGCCCCGGCGGTGGCACCCAGTACTTC.

This clone showed up just once. V is TRBV20-1 and J is TRBJ2-3, with 10 nucleotides matching TRBD2. Trimming cost V 3 bases and J 0 bases; bases outside gene matches: 6. Germline V gives CDR1 DFQATT, CDR2 SNEGSKA (reference sequence). There are 16 residues in the CDR3. CDR3 bases: TGCAGTGCTAGTGTAGTAGCGGGGGGAAGCACAGATACGCAGTATTTT. This codes for CSASVVAGGSTDTQYF.

The CDR3 reads CASSTNTGELFF. Here the CDR3 DNA reads TGTGCCAGCAGTACTAACACCGGGGAGCTGTTTTTT. V usage is TRBV6-2 or TRBV6-3 and J usage is TRBJ2-2, with D uncertain. Trimming took 5 bases from V and 2 from J, leaving 3 bases between them. The CDR3 covers 12 residues. Germline V CDR1 and CDR2: MNHEY, SVGEGT.

Ten or more counts support this clone. This rearrangement joins TRBV3-1 (or the pseudogene TRBV3-2) to TRBJ1-1; D ambiguous. This CDR3 spans 13 amino acids. CDR1 and CDR2 from the germline V gene are LGHDT and YNNKEL (reference sequence). The V gene lost 4 bases and the J gene lost 5 bases, with 11 bases spanning the gap. The CDR3: CASSLEQRTEAFF. As DNA, the CDR3 is TGTGCCAGCAGCCTCGAGCAGCGGACTGAAGCTTTCTTT.

The chain carries TRBV19 and TRBJ2-1, with TRBD1 as a possible D gene (6 bases). The ends were cut back, 5 bases at V and 9 bases at J, with 17 bases in the middle. From germline, CDR1 is LNHDA and CDR2 SQIVND (reference sequence). The CDR3 length is 14 residues. For the CDR3, the DNA is TGTGCCAGTAGTCCCGGGACAAACTGGGGTGAGCAGTTCTTC. Protein: CASSPGTNWGEQFF.

The V call is TRBV25-1, the J call TRBJ2-7; 8 nucleotides line up with TRBD1. Trimming at V came to 2 bases and at J to 0 bases, leaving 3 bases not matched to a gene. The CDR3 runs to 15 residues. The germline V gene encodes CDR1 MGHDK and CDR2 SYGVNS. The CDR3 DNA is TGTGCCAGCAGTGAAGCAGGGGGCTTCTCCTACGAGCAGTACTTC. This translates into CASSEAGGFSYEQYF.

The chain has TRBV5-1 and TRBJ2-5, with D hard to call. The CDR3 is 13 amino acids. Germline CDR1 and CDR2: SGHRS and YFSETQ. V shed 0 bases and J shed 7 bases, with 10 bases lying between them. Written as DNA, the CDR3 is TGCGCCAGCAGCTTGGCCTGGCAGTCGACCCAGTACTTC. It codes for CASSLAWQSTQYF.